This T cell receptor beta chain emerged from a study of CD8+CD57+ T cells in acquired aplastic anemia. Study-level findings and limits: Researchers reported that CD8+ Simpson's diversity was not significantly different in patients versus controls.

V was trimmed by 9 bases and J by 1 base, leaving 13 bases between them. The CDR3 sequence is 13 residues long. Germline assignment: CDR1 SNHLY and CDR2 FYNNEI. CDR3 and TCR beta VDJ profiling relied on a genomic DNA template. TCRdb re-called the reads with MiXCR, one entry per CDR3 protein. This table holds some 160,000 distinct CDR3 sequences, 40% to 50% found once. In its sample, this clonotype was seen many times. Its antigen remains unidentified. Sequenced patients had shown CD8+CD57+ cell expansion by flow cytometry. The clonotype originates from a human donor with aplastic anemia. The gene calls are TRBV2 and TRBJ2-7; TRBD1 might be the D (5 bases). What was sequenced was sorted CD4+, CD8+, or CD8+CD57+ T cells (not recorded which) from PBMCs. CDR3 DNA sequence: TGTGCCAGTTCAGGGCACCTTTCCTACGAGCAGTACTTC. It translates to CASSGHLSYEQYF.